This T cell receptor beta chain was obtained from a study of vaccination and CD4 T cells after COVID-19. Study-wide background: Recovered patients in the cohort numbered six men and four women, two of them Hispanic.

The Oncomine TCR Beta short-read assay generated sequence data from the DNA of cultured CD4+ T cells. Using its own MiXCR run on the PCR reads, TCRdb lists one record per CDR3 protein. Here the sample spans some 20,000 distinct CDR3 sequences, roughly 51% being singletons. As to treatment: roughly ten-day PBMC culture with coronavirus spike peptide pools or control peptides (ViraFEST assay). Recorded positive PCR dates fall between March and December 2020, preceding US Alpha, Beta and Delta variants. Medium was half-exchanged with fresh IL-2 medium on days 3 and 7. About this clonotype itself: Its specificity is unknown.

Trimming pared 6 bases from V and 0 bases from J, leaving 2 bases between. Germline V CDR1 and CDR2: MNHNS, SASEGT. The CDR3 contains 12 residues. The chain joins TRBV6-1 to TRBJ2-2; no clear D. The sequencing input was CD4+ T cells from blood, cultured in vitro. This clonotype was obtained from a human donor who had recovered from COVID-19. The CDR3 region has the DNA TGTGCCAGCAGCACGAACACCGGGGAGCTGTTTTTT. Translating gives CASSTNTGELFF.